The clone carrying this T cell receptor (beta chain) was counted a single time. From germline, CDR1 is MNHEY and CDR2 SVGAGI. V was clipped by 5 bases and J by 0 bases, with 9 bases between them. The CDR3 loop spans 14 amino acids. These data come from a study of T cells in localized non-small cell lung cancer. This table comes from immunoSEQ multiplex PCR, and its TCRdb copy is limited to in-frame clones, with some not included. The repertoire holds tens of thousands of clones, with more than 65% as singletons. This clonotype was obtained from a male donor at least 60 years old with stage III squamous cell lung carcinoma. V is TRBV6-5 and J is TRBJ2-3; D is uncertain. Sequenced material: peripheral blood, taken before any cancer treatment. The CDR3 reads CASSDRASTDTQYF. CDR3 coding DNA: TGTGCCAGCAGTGACCGAGCTAGCACAGATACGCAGTATTTT.